The present T cell receptor (beta chain) was sequenced within a study of OX40 agonist ivuxolimab in advanced cancers. Study-wide background: Ivuxolimab, an agonistic anti-OX40 (CD134) antibody, was given to patients. Males comprised 82.7% of the group, whose mean age was 60 years (range 23 to 79). Study observations and caveats: CD8+ T cells were the subset that, on average, had more expanded clones than CD4+.

The protocol was immunoSEQ multiplex PCR, while the TCRdb copy is restricted to in-frame clones and leaves out a portion. The sample carries under 80,000 clones, roughly 90% recorded once. In germline, CDR1 is SGHAT, CDR2 FQNNGV. Trimming removed 3 bases from V and 0 bases from J, with 9 bases in between. The CDR3 is 14 amino acids. About this clone itself: Its target is unknown.

The TCR originated in an adult with an advanced solid tumor such as melanoma, head and neck, liver or kidney cancer. This sample comprised CD4+ or CD8+ T cells sorted from blood, obtained in a trial of the OX40 agonist ivuxolimab. The chain couples TRBV11-2 to TRBJ2-7, with D possibly being TRBD1 (5 bases). The chain's CDR3 is CASSFQGSSYEQYF. The CDR3 DNA reads as TGTGCCAGCAGCTTTCAGGGTAGCTCCTACGAGCAGTACTTC. Looking up the rest from reference TRBV11-2 and TRBJ2-7 gives the full variable domain: EAGVAQSPRYKIIEKRQSVAFWCNPISGHATLYWYQQILGQGPKLLIQFQNNGVVDDSQLPKDRFSAERLKGVDSTLKIQPAKLEDSAVYLCASSFQGSSYEQYFGPGTRLTVT.